This T cell receptor beta chain was sequenced for a study of T cell repertoires in cytomegalovirus infection. The CDR3 is 15 amino acids. The V gene end was trimmed by 2 bases and the J gene end by 4 bases; junction bases not matched to a gene: 6. Per the germline V gene, CDR1 is SEHNR and CDR2 is FQNEAQ (reference sequence). TCRdb re-called the reads with MiXCR, one entry per CDR3 protein. Of around 300,000 distinct CDR3 sequences listed, roughly 25% were seen once; the top ten hold 10% to 15%. On this clonotype itself: The antigen remains undetermined.

Study-level results: In two of eight donors, the top clonotype was HLA-C-restricted CMV-specific.

The source material was cultured PBMCs, sampled from culture after CMV antigen stimulation. This TCR was sampled from a human donor in good health (CMV status not recorded). Some clones in this sample may be carry-over from other donors' samples. The chain combines TRBV7-9 with TRBJ2-5; 8 nucleotides match TRBD1. CDR3 nucleotides: TGTGCCAGCAGCTTACCGGGACAGGCTGGAGAGACCCAGTACTTC. Amino acids: CASSLPGQAGETQYF.